The 15 T cell receptor beta chains in this list originate from one sample, sequenced in a study of T cell responses to AZD1222 COVID-19 vaccine. Measured with immunoSEQ multiplex PCR; TCRdb has only the in-frame clones, and not every one. The repertoire includes about 140,000 clones, more than 90% of them detected once, and around 1.8% sits in the top ten. This material consisted of peripheral blood, taken on day 0 of AZD1222 vaccination. The receptors were gathered from an adult in good health.

The table lists this clone with a count of one. The gene calls are TRBV19 and TRBJ1-3; D remains ambiguous. Trimming took 1 base from V and 2 from J, leaving 12 bases between them. This CDR3 has 16 residues. Germline V gives CDR1 LNHDA, CDR2 SQIVND (reference sequence). CDR3 sequence (DNA): TGTGCCAGTAGTATAGTTCATCTTAGCACTGGAAACACCATATATTTT. Protein: CASSIVHLSTGNTIYF. Full variable domain (missing parts from reference TRBV19 and TRBJ1-3): DGGITQSPKYLFRKEGQNVTLSCEQNLNHDAMYWYRQDPGQGLRLIYYSQIVNDFQKGDIAEGYSVSREKKESFPLTVTSAQKNPTAFYLCASSIVHLSTGNTIYFGEGSWLTVV.

The genes are TRBV6-5 and TRBJ1-3; D unclear. Germline V gene sequence: CDR1 MNHEY, CDR2 SVGAGI. This CDR3 has 15 residues. Trimming pared 7 bases from V and 4 bases from J, leaving 17 bases between. CDR3: CASTRNRPGGNTIYF. CDR3 nucleotide sequence: TGTGCCAGCACCAGAAACAGACCGGGAGGAAACACCATATATTTT.

J is TRBJ1-2 and V is TRBV19; D gene ambiguous. The CDR3 sequence is 16 residues long. V lost 1 base and J 3 bases, leaving 15 bases between the germline ends. CDR1 is LNHDA, CDR2 SQIVND, per germline (reference sequence). CDR3 sequence reads: CASSIVNGVGYYGYTF. Written as DNA, the CDR3 is TGTGCCAGTAGTATAGTAAACGGGGTCGGTTACTATGGCTACACCTTC.

The rearrangement uses TRBV23-1 and TRBJ2-1, with 7 bases identical to TRBD1. TRBV23-1 is reported as an ORF; its role is uncertain. CDR3 length: 19 residues. Trimming cost V 4 bases and J 0 bases; bases outside gene matches: 15. CDR3 protein: CASSLRGRGGGSSYNEQFF. As DNA, the CDR3 is TGCGCCAGCAGTCTCAGGGGTAGAGGGGGCGGAAGCTCCTACAATGAGCAGTTCTTC.

The chain links TRBV4-1 to TRBJ1-2; D gene ambiguous. Germline V lookup: CDR1 MGHRA, CDR2 YSYEKL. V was trimmed by 1 base and J by 7 bases, leaving 10 bases between them. The CDR3 runs 13 residues. This CDR3 is CASSQVGLTGYTF. CDR3 nucleotide sequence: TGCGCCAGCAGCCAAGTTGGGTTGACTGGCTACACCTTC.

The chain joins TRBV6-5 to TRBJ2-7, with a weak D call TRBD1 (5 bases). This CDR3 is built from 13 residues. CDR1 MNHEY and CDR2 SVGAGI come from the germline V gene. Trimming removed 5 bases at V and 0 bases at J, with 8 bases between. The CDR3 DNA sequence: TGTGCCAGCAGTAAGGGGTCCTCCTACGAGCAGTACTTC. It specifies CASSKGSSYEQYF.

The chain recombines TRBV19 with TRBJ1-5; D not resolved. There are 15 residues in the CDR3. Germline-derived CDR1 and CDR2 are LNHDA and SQIVND (reference sequence). V lost 0 bases and J 7 bases, leaving 13 bases between the germline ends. This CDR3 is CASSIDRQERQPQHF. The CDR3 bases are TGTGCCAGTAGTATAGATCGCCAGGAAAGACAGCCCCAGCATTTT.

In DNA form, the CDR3 reads TGTGCCAGTAGTGCCTCATCAGGGGGAATCTATGGCTACACCTTC. Encoded protein: CASSASSGGIYGYTF. This chain connects TRBV19 to TRBJ1-2; 7 bases are a match to TRBD1. The CDR3 totals 15 residues. Germline V lookup: CDR1 LNHDA, CDR2 SQIVND (reference sequence). J gave up 4 bases and V 5 bases, and 10 bases lay outside the gene matches.

This chain connects TRBV2 to TRBJ1-6; the D gene is possibly TRBD1 (6 bases). This CDR3 is 14 amino acids long. Germline CDR1 reads SNHLY; CDR2 reads FYNNEI. Trimming cost V 6 bases and J 10 bases, with 16 bases left between them. The CDR3 is CASSLGTRGSPLHF. The CDR3 DNA is TGTGCCAGCAGCCTCGGGACAAGAGGGTCACCCCTCCACTTT.

V gene TRBV11-2 combines with J gene TRBJ2-1; 12 bases are a match to TRBD2. The CDR3 is made up of 18 amino acids. V shed 4 bases, J shed 7 bases, and the junction held 14 bases outside the gene matches. Germline CDR1 is SGHAT and CDR2 is FQNNGV. CDR3 DNA sequence: TGTGCCAGCAGCTCCATAGGGTCGACTAGCGGGAGAAGTAATGAGCAGTTCTTC. It encodes CASSSIGSTSGRSNEQFF. The whole variable domain, filled in from reference TRBV11-2 and TRBJ2-1, reads EAGVAQSPRYKIIEKRQSVAFWCNPISGHATLYWYQQILGQGPKLLIQFQNNGVVDDSQLPKDRFSAERLKGVDSTLKIQPAKLEDSAVYLCASSSIGSTSGRSNEQFFGPGTRLTVL.

V is TRBV7-9 and J is TRBJ2-2; D is unclear. This CDR3 comprises 15 residues. V was cut by 5 bases and J by 4 bases, with 14 bases left in between. Germline V gene data show CDR1 as SEHNR and CDR2 as FQNEAQ (reference sequence). The CDR3 is CASSPLRLVTGELFF. CDR3 bases: TGTGCCAGCAGCCCCCTTCGGCTTGTCACCGGGGAGCTGTTTTTT.

This sequence joins TRBV11-2 and TRBJ1-2, with a possible D match to TRBD1 (6 bases). This CDR3 has 14 amino acids. Trimming left V 5 bases short and J 3 bases short, with 13 bases between. CDR1 and CDR2 from the germline V gene are SGHAT and FQNNGV. CDR3 in amino acids: CASSPGAGDYGYTF. The CDR3 nucleotides are TGTGCCAGCAGCCCAGGGGCAGGGGACTATGGCTACACCTTC.

The rearrangement links TRBV2 to TRBJ1-1; the match to TRBD1 covers 9 bases. The CDR3 is 15 amino acids. Losses at the gene ends were 4 bases for V and 3 bases for J; bases not matched to a gene: 6. The V gene's germline CDR1 is SNHLY and CDR2 FYNNEI. CDR3 bases: TGTGCCAGCAGTGCCCGGACAGGGGTATACACTGAAGCTTTCTTT. Translating it yields CASSARTGVYTEAFF.

The chain combines TRBV7-3 with TRBJ1-1, with D maybe TRBD1 (6 bases). This CDR3 has 13 residues. The V gene lost 5 bases and the J gene lost 4 bases, with 11 bases spanning the gap. Germline V gives CDR1 SGHTA, CDR2 FQGTGA. The CDR3 sequence is CASSPRTATEAFF. CDR3 in DNA: TGTGCCAGCAGCCCGCGGACAGCCACTGAAGCTTTCTTT.

The rearrangement joins TRBV7-9 to TRBJ1-5; D gene unclear. Looked up from germline, CDR1 is SEHNR and CDR2 is FQNEAQ (reference sequence). The CDR3 has 13 residues. V was clipped by 2 bases and J by 1 base, with 3 bases between them. CDR3 in DNA: TGTGCCAGCAGCTTAACGAGCAATCAGCCCCAGCATTTT. This gives the protein CASSLTSNQPQHF.